A single sample gave rise to the 3 T cell receptor beta chains below, sequenced in a study of post-analysis software for immune sequencing data. Unique molecular identifiers had been added to the TCR beta cDNA libraries. TCRdb reprocessed the PCR reads via MiXCR and lists one record per CDR3 protein. The table shows roughly 400,000 distinct CDR3 sequences, with 30% to 45% occurring only once. Whole-study findings and limits: Among several TRBV segments more frequent in patients than controls were TRBV5-6, TRBV5-1 and TRBV20-1.

Antigens of these TCRs are unknown. Sequencing was done on a sample of blood. The origin of the receptors is a girl aged 2 to 9 with multiple sclerosis.

Details on this clonotype: A read error is possible here, since a much larger clone lies one base away. The CDR3 sequence: CTSSFGQDYGYTF. For the CDR3, the DNA is TGTACCAGCAGTTTCGGACAGGACTATGGCTACACCTTC. This chain links TRBV28 with TRBJ1-2, with 7 bases matching TRBD1. This CDR3 spans 13 amino acids. CDR1 and CDR2 (germline): MDHEN, SYDVKM.

This chain connects TRBV5-5 to TRBJ2-7; 8 positions match TRBD2. This CDR3 region has 16 residues. The trim removed 2 bases at V and 5 bases at J, leaving 12 bases unmatched. CDR1 is SGHKS and CDR2 is YYEKEE in the germline V gene (reference sequence). CDR3 region: CASSLLPGTSIHEQYF. The CDR3 DNA reads as TGTGCCAGCAGCTTACTCCCCGGGACTAGTATCCACGAGCAGTACTTC.

This clonotype has only a few counts. The genes are TRBV29-1 and TRBJ2-1; D possibly corresponds to TRBD1 (6 bases). With 7 bases removed from V and 1 base from J, the gap between germline ends came to 14 bases. The CDR3 length is 14 residues. Germline CDR1 reads SQVTM; CDR2 reads ANQGSEA. The CDR3: CSADAGESYNEQFF. In DNA form, the CDR3 reads TGCAGCGCCGACGCAGGGGAGTCCTACAATGAGCAGTTCTTC.